This TCR beta chain was recorded in a study of human T cells and chemical hapten exposure. The library gave individual cDNA molecules unique molecular identifiers. In TCRdb, the RACE reads were re-called with MiXCR into one record per CDR3 protein. The sample lists 200,000 to 300,000 distinct CDR3 sequences, 7.5% to 9% occurring once. Regarding time point: pre-sensitization, week 0. Treatment defined: therapeutic diphenylcyclopropenone sensitization with weekly scalp DPC. V lost 2 bases, J lost 1 base, and 21 bases lay in between. The germline gives CDR1 MDHEN, CDR2 SYDVKM. CDR3 length: 18 amino acids.

The sample in question was whole blood, obtained in connection with sensitization to the hapten diphenylcyclopropenone (DPC). This receptor was obtained from a woman in her thirties or forties with alopecia areata. Some clones in this sample may be carry-over from other donors' samples. This chain joins TRBV28 and TRBJ2-7, with a weak D call TRBD2 (6 bases). The DNA of the CDR3 is TGTGCCAGCAGTTTACGGGGAACCGGACTAATAATGTCCTACGAGCAGTACTTC. Translation: CASSLRGTGLIMSYEQYF.